The 11 T cell receptor beta chains below all came from one sample that was sequenced in a study of post-analysis software for immune sequencing data. Regarding the study as a whole: In patients, TRBV5-6, TRBV5-1 and TRBV20-1 belonged to roughly five TRBV segments found more frequently than in controls.

TCR beta cDNA libraries included unique molecular identifiers. TCRdb independently ran MiXCR on the PCR reads; one entry per CDR3 protein. Here the sample spans some 800,000 distinct CDR3 sequences, more than 45% being singletons. These TCRs are of unknown antigen specificity. Sequenced sample: blood. These receptors all come from a girl aged 10 to 17 with multiple sclerosis.

There are a few counts of this clonotype. The rearrangement uses TRBV20-1 and TRBJ2-7; D may be TRBD2 (5 bases). Germline CDR1 is DFQATT and CDR2 is SNEGSKA (reference sequence). CDR3 length equals 15 residues. The V end was cut by 6 bases, the J end by 2 bases, with 20 bases between. CDR3 bases: TGCAGTGCCATCCCCATGGGAGCGCCTACCTACGAGCAGTACTTC. Its protein product is CSAIPMGAPTYEQYF.

This clonotype occurred a few times. The chain couples TRBV6-6 to TRBJ1-5; no clear D gene. V lost 4 bases to trimming and J lost 3 bases, with 19 bases between them. CDR1 and CDR2 (germline): MNHNY, SVGAGI (reference sequence). CDR3 length: 17 residues. The CDR3 region has the DNA TGTGCCAGCAGTTTTGGGCTGGACCACAAAAACAATCAGCCCCAGCATTTT. It specifies CASSFGLDHKNNQPQHF.

The V gene is TRBV9, the J gene TRBJ2-5, with D unresolved. V was shortened by 0 bases and J by 2 bases, with 11 bases between the two germline ends. The CDR3 sequence is 15 residues long. Looked up from germline, CDR1 is SGDLS and CDR2 is YYNGEE. The CDR3 loop reads CASSVEVISQETQYF. The CDR3 DNA reads TGTGCCAGCAGCGTAGAGGTGATCAGTCAAGAGACCCAGTACTTC.

A remark on this clonotype: Germline and junction disagree at one end, which may indicate a read error. The chain has TRBV5-1 and TRBJ1-2; D is undetermined. The CDR3 extends over 11 amino acids. The germline gives CDR1 SGHRS, CDR2 YFSETQ. As DNA, the CDR3 is TGCGCCAGCAGCTCCACCGAGGGCTACACCTTT. Its protein product is CASSSTEGYTF.

This clonotype occurred a few times. This chain joins TRBV7-3 and TRBJ2-3, with D maybe TRBD2 (5 bases). The CDR3 has 13 amino acids. Trimming stripped 5 bases from V and 6 bases from J, with 12 bases between. CDR1 and CDR2 (germline): SGHTA, FQGTGA. Here the CDR3 DNA reads TGTGCCAGCAGCCCCTGGACTGGGGATACGCAGTATTTT. As protein: CASSPWTGDTQYF.

The chain carries TRBV25-1 and TRBJ2-7; D may be TRBD2 (6 bases). V lost 3 bases and J lost 6, with 18 bases in between. Germline V gene sequence: CDR1 MGHDK, CDR2 SYGVNS. The CDR3 length is 15 residues. The CDR3 region is CASSESPGRRGEQYF. Here the CDR3 DNA reads TGTGCCAGCAGTGAGTCTCCAGGGAGGAGGGGCGAGCAGTACTTC.

This chain joins TRBV27 and TRBJ2-1; 10 bases match TRBD2. Germline loops: CDR1 MNHEY, CDR2 SMNVEV (reference sequence). J lost 8 bases, V lost 6 bases, and 19 bases had no gene match. This CDR3 has 18 residues. The CDR3 here is CASSKNQGRAGGPDEQFF. The CDR3 nucleotides are TGTGCCAGCAGCAAGAACCAGGGCCGAGCGGGAGGGCCGGATGAGCAGTTCTTC.

CDR3 bases: TGCAGTGCTGGAATGCCCGGGCTCCTACCCAATGAGCAGTTCTTC. It specifies CSAGMPGLLPNEQFF. This chain uses TRBV20-1 with TRBJ2-1; unclear D gene. The germline gives CDR1 DFQATT, CDR2 SNEGSKA (reference sequence). CDR3 length: 15 residues. Deletions cut 5 bases from V and 6 bases from J, with 20 bases between.

This chain joins TRBV5-1 and TRBJ2-3, with TRBD2 matching over 9 bases. V lost 4 bases, J lost 5 bases, and 14 bases stayed unmatched. Germline values: CDR1 SGHRS, CDR2 YFSETQ. This CDR3 is 17 amino acids long. The CDR3 reads CASSPAVAGAQVDTQYF. The CDR3 coding sequence is TGCGCCAGCAGCCCGGCGGTAGCGGGAGCCCAAGTAGATACGCAGTATTTT.

This clonotype has just one count. The J gene is TRBJ1-3, the V gene TRBV3-1; D unclear. CDR1 and CDR2 from the germline V gene are LGHDT and YNNKEL (reference sequence). Trimming took 5 bases from V and 4 from J, leaving 12 bases between them. The CDR3 is 14 amino acids. CDR3 residues: CASSARGVGNTIYF. The CDR3 bases are TGTGCCAGCAGCGCACGTGGGGTCGGAAACACCATATATTTT.

This chain uses TRBV7-9 with TRBJ1-2, with a weak D call TRBD1 (6 bases). V lost 5 bases, J lost 0 bases, and 13 bases lay in between. Looked up from germline, CDR1 is SEHNR and CDR2 is FQNEAQ (reference sequence). This CDR3 comprises 15 residues. The chain's CDR3 is CASSTDRSSNYGYTF. The CDR3 DNA is TGTGCCAGCAGCACTGACAGGAGCTCTAACTATGGCTACACCTTC.